These 6 T cell receptor beta chains share one sample of origin, sequenced in a study of blood T cell repertoires in COVID-19. Measured with immunoSEQ multiplex PCR; TCRdb has only the in-frame clones, and not every one. The sample has fewer than 300,000 clones; approximately 90% are singletons. The sequenced sample consisted of peripheral blood. The source of these receptors is a woman between 25 and 40 years old with COVID-19, enrolled during active disease.

This chain links TRBV27 with TRBJ1-2; the match to TRBD1 covers 7 bases. With 5 bases clipped from V and 2 bases from J, the junction kept 11 bases outside the gene matches. This CDR3 comprises 16 residues. Germline loops: CDR1 MNHEY, CDR2 SMNVEV (reference sequence). The DNA of the CDR3 is TGTGCCAGCAGTCGAATCGGGACAGCTATAAACTATGGCTACACCTTC. It translates to CASSRIGTAINYGYTF.

This clone was observed once. The rearrangement uses TRBV5-1 and TRBJ1-5; tentatively, D is TRBD1 (5 bases). This CDR3 is built from 14 residues. Trimming removed 4 bases from V and 5 bases from J, with 13 bases in between. Germline CDR1 SGHRS, CDR2 YFSETQ. The CDR3 DNA follows: TGCGCCAGCAGCGAGGACGGAGGGGATCAGCCCCAGCATTTT. Its protein product is CASSEDGGDQPQHF.

V gene TRBV28 combines with J gene TRBJ1-1; D is perhaps TRBD1 (5 bases). Trimming took off 2 bases at V and 11 bases at J, with 18 bases between the two ends. The length of the CDR3 is 14 residues. Looked up from germline, CDR1 is MDHEN and CDR2 is SYDVKM. Here the CDR3 DNA reads TGTGCCAGCAGTTTAGTGTGGGGGGGTGTAGGGGCTTTCTTT. Translation gives CASSLVWGGVGAFF.

The V and J genes are TRBV19 and TRBJ2-1; perhaps TRBD1 as D (5 bases). CDR3 size: 16 residues. Germline V CDR1 and CDR2: LNHDA, SQIVND (reference sequence). Trimming removed 2 bases from V and 4 bases from J, with 15 bases in between. The DNA of the CDR3 is TGTGCCAGTAGTATAAGTGGGCAGGGAATATACAATGAGCAGTTCTTC. Its translation is CASSISGQGIYNEQFF.

The chain has TRBV12-3 or TRBV12-4 and TRBJ2-3; no clear D. Trimming shortened V by 4 bases and J by 3 bases, and 8 bases separated the two germline ends. The CDR3 length is 13 residues. CDR3 protein: CASSSVVTDTQYF. The CDR3 DNA follows: TGTGCCAGCAGTTCTGTTGTTACAGATACGCAGTATTTT.

The chain joins TRBV7-7 to TRBJ1-3; perhaps TRBD1 as D (5 bases). Germline V gene sequence: CDR1 SSHAT, CDR2 FNYEAQ (reference sequence). This CDR3 spans 15 amino acids. Trimming removed 1 base at V and 0 bases at J, with 7 bases between. The DNA for the CDR3 is TGTGCCAGCAGCTTAGACAGGTCCTCTGGAAACACCATATATTTT. Encoded protein: CASSLDRSSGNTIYF.